This TCR beta chain was sequenced for a study of T cells in Graves' hyperthyroidism and ophthalmopathy. General study results and limits: Also found in blood were most expanded thyroid clonotypes above 0.001.

With regard to this clonotype: Its antigen is not known.

Authors of the study amplified TCR beta CDR3 regions from RNA transcripts. HTBI primers were employed in a first-round RT-PCR of the TCR CDR3. In TCRdb, the multiplex PCR reads were re-called with MiXCR into one record per CDR3 protein. The sample has 700,000 to 850,000 distinct CDR3 sequences, 35% seen once. CDR1 is MNHEY, CDR2 SVGAGI, per germline. Trimming shortened V by 7 bases and J by 5 bases, and 24 bases separated the two germline ends. The CDR3 has 16 residues. The gene calls are TRBV6-5 and TRBJ2-7, with D perhaps matching TRBD1 or TRBD2 (5 bases each). The clonotype originates from a woman aged 40 to 50 with Graves' hyperthyroidism. Sequences were obtained from blood. CDR3 DNA sequence: TGTGCCAGCACCGTTAGGAGGTATCCACCCAGGGACGAGCAGTACTTC. Its protein is CASTVRRYPPRDEQYF.